One T cell receptor beta chain is described in this entry. What it binds is unknown. CDR3 length: 13 amino acids. Per germline, CDR1 SNHLY and CDR2 FYNNEI. This specimen belongs to a study of T cells expressing NK-cell markers. Study results and limitations: One observes that, in several donors, these clonotypes were also the leading ones within the CD3+CD56-NKG2C+ fraction.

TCRdb reprocessed the 5' RACE reads; each CDR3 protein has one entry and no DNA is given. The sample shows roughly 380,000 distinct CDR3 sequences, and around 5.2% sits with its ten largest clones. The clonotype was recovered from a man aged 18 to 69 in good health. V gene TRBV2 combines with J gene TRBJ1-2; there is no DNA to check the TCRdb D call of TRBD1. Material for sequencing was blood T cells: a sorted CD56 or NKG2C T cell subset, CD4+ or CD8+ T cells, or bulk PBMC T cells (not recorded which). The CDR3: CASSVQGVDGYTF. The full variable domain, rest sourced from reference TRBV2 and TRBJ1-2, is EPEVTQTPSHQVTQMGQEVILRCVPISNHLYFYWYRQILGQKVEFLVSFYNNEISEKSEIFDDQFSVERPDGSNFTLKIRSTKLEDSAMYFCASSVQGVDGYTFGSGTRLTVV.